The 17 T cell receptor beta chains presented below share a single source sample, sequenced in a study of control samples from healthy donors and cancer patients. Libraries were prepared by immunoSEQ multiplex PCR; TCRdb keeps only in-frame clonotypes and omits some of them. This sample has about 82,000 clones, with about 94% found just once. What was sequenced was blood. The origin of the receptors is a woman aged 18-29 years in good health.

The CDR3 DNA reads as TGTGCCAGCAGCTTAATCTCTAGCGGACCCACAGATACGCAGTATTTT. Amino acids: CASSLISSGPTDTQYF. The chain employs TRBV7-3 and TRBJ2-3, with 7 nucleotides matching TRBD2. The CDR3 spans 16 residues. V was pared by 1 base and J by 2 bases, with 6 bases of the junction left unmatched. CDR1 and CDR2 from the germline V gene are SGHTA and FQGTGA.

The V and J genes are TRBV7-3 and TRBJ2-3; 14 bases match TRBD2. V gave up 4 bases and J gave up 2 bases; unmatched junction bases: 8. Germline values: CDR1 SGHTA, CDR2 FQGTGA. This CDR3 has 18 residues. CDR3 DNA sequence: TGTGCCAGCAGCTCCAGACTAGCGGGAGGGCCCCCCACAGATACGCAGTATTTT. Amino acids: CASSSRLAGGPPTDTQYF.

The V call is TRBV2, the J call TRBJ2-1; D might be TRBD1 (5 bases). This CDR3 region has 13 residues. With 7 bases removed from V and 3 bases from J, the gap between germline ends came to 10 bases. Per germline, CDR1 SNHLY and CDR2 FYNNEI. CDR3 coding DNA: TGTGCCAGCACGACAGAGAACTACAATGAGCAGTTCTTC. It specifies CASTTENYNEQFF.

In DNA form, the CDR3 reads TGTGCCAGCAACAGGGGGAACTTGGGGGCTTTCTTT. It specifies CASNRGNLGAFF. The chain joins TRBV28 to TRBJ1-1; 8 positions agree with TRBD1. Looked up from germline, CDR1 is MDHEN and CDR2 is SYDVKM. The CDR3 is 12 residues long. V shed 7 bases, J shed 11 bases, and the junction held 9 bases outside the gene matches.

In this sample, this clone turned up once. The rearrangement links TRBV4-1 to TRBJ2-7, with TRBD1 matching 10 bases. Trimming at V came to 4 bases and at J to 3 bases, leaving 6 bases not matched to a gene. Germline V CDR1 and CDR2: MGHRA, YSYEKL. The CDR3 consists of 15 residues. For the CDR3, the DNA is TGCGCCAGCAGCCCGCTGGACAGGGGGAACTACGAGCAGTACTTC. This sequence encodes CASSPLDRGNYEQYF.

The chain couples TRBV9 to TRBJ1-6; D might be TRBD1 (6 bases). This CDR3 region has 15 residues. The V and J ends lost 3 bases and 5 bases respectively, with 12 bases between them. The V gene's germline CDR1 is SGDLS and CDR2 YYNGEE. The CDR3 sequence: CASSEGGLNNSPLHF. The DNA of the CDR3 is TGTGCCAGCAGCGAAGGGGGACTAAATAATTCACCCCTCCACTTT.

The rearrangement joins TRBV2 to TRBJ2-1, with 9 positions matching TRBD2. The CDR3 consists of 14 residues. J was trimmed by 8 bases and V by 4 bases; bases with no gene match: 6. Germline V gene sequence: CDR1 SNHLY, CDR2 FYNNEI. CDR3 coding DNA: TGTGCCAGCAGTGTAGTTAGCGGGGGAGATGAGCAGTTCTTC. Encoded protein: CASSVVSGGDEQFF.

The CDR3 coding sequence is TGTGCCAGCAGCCACCCTCTTTACAATGAGCAGTTCTTC. As protein: CASSHPLYNEQFF. The V gene is TRBV28, the J gene TRBJ2-1; no clear D gene. CDR1 and CDR2 from the germline V gene are MDHEN and SYDVKM. With 6 bases removed from V and 4 bases from J, the gap between germline ends came to 10 bases. This CDR3 spans 13 amino acids.

This rearrangement joins TRBV29-1 to TRBJ1-2, with D unresolved. This CDR3 contains 15 residues. CDR1 and CDR2 from the germline V gene are SQVTM and ANQGSEA. The V end lost 6 bases, the J end lost 0 bases, and 17 bases lay between the germline ends. CDR3 loop: CSVRIPTASNYGYTF. The CDR3, as DNA: TGCAGCGTCCGAATCCCGACGGCCTCTAACTATGGCTACACCTTC.

This sequence joins TRBV27 and TRBJ2-3, with D perhaps matching TRBD2 (6 bases). Germline CDR1 MNHEY, CDR2 SMNVEV (reference sequence). V lost 5 bases and J lost 6, with 12 bases in between. The CDR3 is made up of 13 amino acids. The CDR3 bases are TGTGCCAGCAGTCCATCCGCGGGGGATACGCAGTATTTT. This translates into CASSPSAGDTQYF.

The V call is TRBV6-4, the J call TRBJ2-1; D unresolved. Germline values: CDR1 MRHNA, CDR2 SNTAGT. This CDR3 has 15 amino acids. Between the trimmed V and J ends, which lost 0 bases and 0 bases, there was a span of 6 bases. The CDR3 nucleotides read TGTGCCAGCAGTGACTCGGGCACCTCCTACAATGAGCAGTTCTTC. Translating gives CASSDSGTSYNEQFF.

The chain combines TRBV3-1 (or the pseudogene TRBV3-2) with TRBJ2-5, with D possibly being TRBD1 (6 bases). Germline assignment: CDR1 LGHDT and CDR2 YNNKEL (reference sequence). Trimming removed 4 bases at V and 4 bases at J, with 13 bases between. This CDR3 region has 14 residues. The CDR3 region has the DNA TGTGCCAGCAGCCTATATGGCAGGGGAGAGACCCAGTACTTC. Residues: CASSLYGRGETQYF.

This rearrangement joins TRBV2 to TRBJ1-5; D possibly corresponds to TRBD1 (6 bases). V lost 7 bases and J lost 5, with 15 bases in between. From germline, CDR1 is SNHLY and CDR2 FYNNEI. The CDR3 is 14 amino acids. In DNA, the CDR3 is TGTGCCAGCACCCATACAGGGAGCCATCAGCCCCAGCATTTT. Protein sequence: CASTHTGSHQPQHF. Supplemented by reference TRBV2 and TRBJ1-5, the full variable domain reads EPEVTQTPSHQVTQMGQEVILRCVPISNHLYFYWYRQILGQKVEFLVSFYNNEISEKSEIFDDQFSVERPDGSNFTLKIRSTKLEDSAMYFCASTHTGSHQPQHFGDGTRLSIL.

The CDR3 DNA follows: TGTGCCAGCAGCATCGGGGTGAACACTGAAGCTTTCTTT. It encodes CASSIGVNTEAFF. The chain has TRBV5-4 and TRBJ1-1; D call uncertain. The V end lost 4 bases, the J end lost 0 bases, and 7 bases lay between the germline ends. The CDR3 runs 13 residues. Germline CDR1 reads SGHNT; CDR2 reads YYREEE (reference sequence). Looking up the rest from reference TRBV5-4 and TRBJ1-1 gives the full variable domain: ETGVTQSPTHLIKTRGQQVTLRCSSQSGHNTVSWYQQALGQGPQFIFQYYREEENGRGNFPPRFSGLQFPNYSSELNVNALELDDSALYLCASSIGVNTEAFFGQGTRLTVV.

The chain is built from TRBV27 and TRBJ2-7; 8 nucleotides agree with TRBD2. The CDR3 extends over 14 amino acids. The junction had 10 bases not matched to a gene; V was cut back by 7 bases and J by 5 bases. Germline CDR1 is MNHEY and CDR2 is SMNVEV (reference sequence). CDR3 nucleotides: TGTGCCAGCAAACCAGCGGGAGCCTTCCACGAGCAGTACTTC. It translates to CASKPAGAFHEQYF.

The chain joins TRBV20-1 to TRBJ2-7, with unresolved D. Deletions cut 5 bases from V and 0 bases from J, with 5 bases between. The CDR3 spans 11 residues. The V gene's germline CDR1 is DFQATT and CDR2 SNEGSKA (reference sequence). Written as DNA, the CDR3 is TGCAGTGCTTGGGGCTCCTACGAGCAGTACTTC. Amino acids: CSAWGSYEQYF.

J is TRBJ2-3 and V is TRBV5-1; 16 bases are a match to TRBD2. The germline CDR1 and CDR2 sequences are SGHRS and YFSETQ. This CDR3 comprises 18 residues. V was pared by 4 bases and J by 4 bases, with 9 bases of the junction left unmatched. CDR3 region: CASSPTGTSGGAADTQYF. CDR3 nucleotides: TGCGCCAGCAGCCCGACCGGGACTAGCGGGGGGGCGGCAGATACGCAGTATTTT. The variable domain in full, with the rest retrieved from reference TRBV5-1 and TRBJ2-3, is KAGVTQTPRYLIKTRGQQVTLSCSPISGHRSVSWYQQTPGQGLQFLFEYFSETQRNKGNFPGRFSGRQFSNSRSEMNVSTLELGDSALYLCASSPTGTSGGAADTQYFGPGTRLTVL.